This is a list of T cell receptor beta chains from one sample in a study of blood T cell repertoires in COVID-19. Measured with immunoSEQ multiplex PCR; TCRdb has only the in-frame clones, and not every one. This table holds some 240,000 clones, 75% to 85% found once. Sequencing used peripheral blood. The receptors originated from an elderly woman with COVID-19, enrolled during active disease. Both conserved end residues are part of each CDR3. Each record gives: D gene, V gene, CDR3 protein. D genes are given only for firm matches.

>TRBD2|TRBV7-3
CASSPGLAGFQETQYF
>TRBD1|TRBV4-1
CASSHRQGWAFF
>NA|TRBV10-3
CAISEVSALTYEQYF
>NA|TRBV5-1
CASSLGGQGYTF
>TRBD2|TRBV30
CAWRGGGGTQYF
>NA|TRBV19
CASSIYVPGYQPQHF
>NA|TRBV3-1/TRBV3-2
CASSHGGSQPQHF
>TRBD1|TRBV5-1
CASSIGQGYGYTF
>TRBD1|TRBV19
CASTAGGQPQHF
>NA|TRBV4-2
CASSQDQVGLSSYNEQFF
>NA|TRBV28
CASSFPMGGYTF
>NA|TRBV5-1
CASSLAVGDGYTF
>TRBD1|TRBV6-5
CASHNRGPGSDTQYF
>NA|TRBV7-3
CASSLSSSQETQYF
>TRBD1|TRBV6-5
CASRGTGRETQYF
>NA|TRBV2
CASSEGQLAGYTF
>TRBD1|TRBV7-9
CASTETGAYGYTF
>TRBD1|TRBV18
CASSPPTGVQNTEAFF
>NA|TRBV10-3
CAISGADTRSYNSPLHF
>TRBD1|TRBV19
CASQTGRDTGELFF
>NA|TRBV2
CASKGRLTDTQYF
>TRBD1|TRBV6-5
CASLGKGAANYGYTF
>NA|TRBV11-2
CASSNWELFSGNTIYF
>TRBD1|TRBV7-3
CASSYLTGGSTDTQYF
>NA|TRBV5-1
CASSLDPSSGNTIYF
>NA|TRBV5-1
CASSPAPVNSGGYTF
>NA|TRBV12-5
CASGLWRAGSTEAFF
>NA|TRBV2
CASTYRETVNEKLFF
>NA|TRBV6-6
CASKMGHPDNGELFF
>NA|TRBV7-8
CASSLQYQGTGELFF
>TRBD2|TRBV10-1
CASGLAGSNEQFF
>TRBD2|TRBV11-3
CASSFFPRGGRLDTQYF
>TRBD1|TRBV30
CACLDRVYQETQYF
>NA|TRBV11-2
CASSPHPDKPQHF
>TRBD1|TRBV4-1
CASSRGTADLYGYTF
>NA|TRBV6-5
CASTPTGRNNEQFF
>TRBD2|TRBV19
CASSSPGGTYNEQFF
>TRBD1|TRBV7-2
CASSFAGGNEQYF
>NA|TRBV7-2
CASSLPERTDTQYF
>TRBD1|TRBV7-3
CASSLDLRGTSPLHF
>TRBD2|TRBV19
CASSRTSGGTDTQYF